These T cell receptor beta chains were read from a single sample in a study of beta chain features in type 1 diabetes. Produced via immunoSEQ multiplex PCR; TCRdb's table is partial and in-frame only. The sample shows fewer than 300,000 clones, approximately 10% of them seen only once. The source material was naive CD4+ T cells from blood. The receptors here all came from a man younger than 45 with type 1 diabetes. Each CDR3 is given with its conserved first and last residue. A D gene is named only where the DNA matches it firmly. The size of a clone is reported for some rows only, either as once, few or many, or as a class for expanded clones.

j_call: TRBJ1-1
v_call: TRBV15
clone_size: few
d_call: TRBD1
cdr3_aa: CATQGQPNTEAFF
cdr3_nt: TGTGCCACCCAGGGACAGCCTAACACTGAAGCTTTCTTT

j_call: TRBJ1-2
v_call: TRBV6-5
clone_size: few
d_call: -
cdr3_aa: CASSKGHMRYTF
cdr3_nt: TGTGCCAGCAGTAAAGGACATATGCGGTACACCTTC

j_call: TRBJ2-7
v_call: TRBV18
clone_size: few
d_call: TRBD1
cdr3_aa: CASSPWTGDSYEQYF
cdr3_nt: TGTGCCAGCTCACCATGGACAGGGGACTCCTACGAGCAGTACTTC

j_call: TRBJ2-2
v_call: TRBV7-2
clone_size: -
d_call: -
cdr3_aa: CASSLVVSSGTGELFF
cdr3_nt: TGTGCCAGCAGCTTAGTGGTCTCTTCAGGGACCGGGGAGCTGTTTTTT

j_call: TRBJ1-2
v_call: TRBV15
clone_size: -
d_call: -
cdr3_aa: CATSFDRLYGYTF
cdr3_nt: TGTGCCACCAGCTTTGACAGGCTTTATGGCTACACCTTC

j_call: TRBJ1-2
v_call: TRBV2
clone_size: -
d_call: -
cdr3_aa: CASSGTARPGYTF
cdr3_nt: TGTGCCAGCAGTGGGACAGCTAGACCTGGCTACACCTTC

j_call: TRBJ2-3
v_call: TRBV5-4
clone_size: -
d_call: -
cdr3_aa: CASNPRGSSTDTQYF
cdr3_nt: TGTGCCAGCAACCCGAGGGGGTCTAGCACAGATACGCAGTATTTT

j_call: TRBJ2-7
v_call: TRBV5-1
clone_size: few
d_call: -
cdr3_aa: CASSFLSSSGDEQYF
cdr3_nt: TGCGCCAGCAGCTTCCTATCATCTTCAGGGGACGAGCAGTACTTC

j_call: TRBJ2-2
v_call: TRBV30
clone_size: -
d_call: TRBD2
cdr3_aa: CAWSPIRTSGDTGELFF
cdr3_nt: TGTGCCTGGAGTCCAATTAGGACTAGCGGGGACACCGGGGAGCTGTTTTTT

j_call: TRBJ2-3
v_call: TRBV5-1
clone_size: -
d_call: TRBD1
cdr3_aa: CASSLDWDSSTDTQYF
cdr3_nt: TGCGCCAGCAGCTTAGACTGGGACAGCAGCACAGATACGCAGTATTTT

j_call: TRBJ2-1
v_call: TRBV7-2
clone_size: -
d_call: -
cdr3_aa: CASSSQIYSGLPHEQFF
cdr3_nt: TGTGCCAGCAGCTCCCAGATATATAGCGGCCTCCCCCATGAGCAGTTCTTC

j_call: TRBJ2-7
v_call: TRBV6-1
clone_size: -
d_call: TRBD1
cdr3_aa: CASSENFGTVSYEQYF
cdr3_nt: TGTGCCAGCAGTGAAAACTTCGGGACAGTCTCCTACGAGCAGTACTTC

j_call: TRBJ2-3
v_call: TRBV7-2
clone_size: -
d_call: -
cdr3_aa: CASSLVGGPNTDTQYF
cdr3_nt: TGTGCCAGCAGCTTAGTGGGGGGGCCAAATACAGATACGCAGTATTTT

j_call: TRBJ1-4
v_call: TRBV5-1
clone_size: -
d_call: -
cdr3_aa: CASSLRGGPQANEKLFF
cdr3_nt: TGCGCCAGCAGCTTGAGGGGGGGCCCGCAGGCCAATGAAAAACTGTTTTTT

j_call: TRBJ1-5
v_call: TRBV10-3
clone_size: few
d_call: TRBD1
cdr3_aa: CAIRDRVNQPQHF
cdr3_nt: TGTGCCATCAGGGACAGGGTCAATCAGCCCCAGCATTTT

j_call: TRBJ1-2
v_call: TRBV9
clone_size: few
d_call: TRBD1
cdr3_aa: CASSVGDRPPYGYTF
cdr3_nt: TGTGCCAGCAGCGTTGGGGACAGGCCCCCCTATGGCTACACCTTC

j_call: TRBJ2-7
v_call: TRBV18
clone_size: few
d_call: TRBD2
cdr3_aa: CASSRTSGRSYEQYF
cdr3_nt: TGTGCCAGCTCACGGACTAGCGGGCGCTCCTACGAGCAGTACTTC

j_call: TRBJ1-1
v_call: TRBV2
clone_size: few
d_call: -
cdr3_aa: CASSAVENTEAFF
cdr3_nt: TGTGCCAGCAGTGCGGTAGAGAACACTGAAGCTTTCTTT

j_call: TRBJ2-5
v_call: TRBV14
clone_size: -
d_call: -
cdr3_aa: CASSYRVRETQYF
cdr3_nt: TGTGCCAGCAGCTACAGGGTTCGAGAGACCCAGTACTTC

j_call: TRBJ1-2
v_call: TRBV4-3
clone_size: few
d_call: TRBD1
cdr3_aa: CASSQVSRGQGGYGYTF
cdr3_nt: TGCGCCAGCAGCCAAGTGAGCCGAGGACAGGGAGGCTATGGCTACACCTTC

j_call: TRBJ2-7
v_call: TRBV15
clone_size: -
d_call: -
cdr3_aa: CATSRDARRTYEQYF
cdr3_nt: TGTGCCACCAGCAGAGATGCCCGGCGGACCTACGAGCAGTACTTC